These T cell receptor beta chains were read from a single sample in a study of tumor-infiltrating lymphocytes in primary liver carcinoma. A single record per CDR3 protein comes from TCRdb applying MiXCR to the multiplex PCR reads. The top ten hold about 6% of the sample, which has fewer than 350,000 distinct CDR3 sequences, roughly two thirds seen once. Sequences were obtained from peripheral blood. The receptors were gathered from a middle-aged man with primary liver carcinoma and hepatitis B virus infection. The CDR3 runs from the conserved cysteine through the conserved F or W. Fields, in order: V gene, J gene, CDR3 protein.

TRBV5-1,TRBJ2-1,CASSMEGGSGREQFF
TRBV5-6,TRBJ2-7,CASSFAGETVSTYEQYF
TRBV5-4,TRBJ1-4,CASSIGTNTNEKLFF
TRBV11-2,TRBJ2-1,CASSSDWNNERFF
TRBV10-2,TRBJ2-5,CASSYSGLETQYF
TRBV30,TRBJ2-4,CAWSEGRGNIQYF
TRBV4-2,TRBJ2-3,CASSLTGTSGTDTQYF
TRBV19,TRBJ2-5,CASRRQGWDQETQYF
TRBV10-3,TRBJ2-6,CATLGAAVPSGANVLTF
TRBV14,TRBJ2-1,CASSKLASHNEQFF
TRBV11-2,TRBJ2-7,CASSPQGKYYEQYF
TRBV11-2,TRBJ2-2,CATTPKERVTGELFF
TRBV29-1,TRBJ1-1,CSAGTWTEAFF
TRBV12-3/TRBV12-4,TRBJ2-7,CASRKTGQLYEQYF
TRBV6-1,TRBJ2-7,CASIAGGGFSYEQYF
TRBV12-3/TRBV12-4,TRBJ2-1,CASSPKAGPAGENEQFF
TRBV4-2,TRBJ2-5,CASSQALAGTMSQETQYF
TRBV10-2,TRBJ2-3,CTSSAGPLTDTQYF
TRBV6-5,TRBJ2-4,CVSSPNSLAAKNIQYF
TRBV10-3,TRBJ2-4,CAISESRGGNIQYF
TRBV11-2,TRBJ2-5,CASSLADPDPRTQYF
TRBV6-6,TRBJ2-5,CASSYLRGQGPKEIQYF
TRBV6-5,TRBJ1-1,CASSSRTGTTEAFF
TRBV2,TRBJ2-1,CASSPRGTFSNNEQFF
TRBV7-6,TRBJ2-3,CASSITKDTQYF
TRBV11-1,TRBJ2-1,CASSSPQSVDAAPGDNEQFF
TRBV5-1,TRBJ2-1,CASSLDTEQFF
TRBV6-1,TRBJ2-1,CASSWTGEGNEQFF
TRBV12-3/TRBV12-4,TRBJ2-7,CASSSDRSYEQYF
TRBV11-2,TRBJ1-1,CASNLPRAALVVTFF
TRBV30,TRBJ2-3,CAWTRGTKGLRDTQYF
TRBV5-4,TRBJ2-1,CASSQENEQFF
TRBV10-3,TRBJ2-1,CAISESQRSSYNEQFF
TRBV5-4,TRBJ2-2,CASSGTQGTGELFF
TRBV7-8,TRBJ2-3,CASSLFGRPSTDTQYF
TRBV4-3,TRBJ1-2,CASSQFGPGRDYGYTF
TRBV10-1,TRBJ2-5,CANGLEGYNEQYF
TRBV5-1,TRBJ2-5,CASNRGLGLAGEETQYF
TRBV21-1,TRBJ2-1,CASKPQPRNEQFF
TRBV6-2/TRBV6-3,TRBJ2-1,CASSYTAGGRDGQFF
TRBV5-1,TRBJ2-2,CASSLAGSGSTGELFF
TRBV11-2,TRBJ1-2,CASTLRMDYGYTF
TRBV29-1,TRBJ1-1,CSVEAQHDTEAFF
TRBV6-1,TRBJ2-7,CASRSGQGIGEQYF
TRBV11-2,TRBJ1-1,CASSARGYTEAFF
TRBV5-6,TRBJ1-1,CASSFWVGTEAFF